The subject of this entry is one T cell receptor beta chain. This entry is derived from a study of T cell changes during pregnancy in multiple sclerosis. TCRdb's table, derived via immunoSEQ multiplex PCR, lists solely in-frame clones and lacks some. In the table there are about 41,000 clones, around 91% of which are singletons. This CDR3 has 14 residues. Germline assignment: CDR1 SGDLS and CDR2 YYNGEE. This specimen consisted of CD8+ T cells from peripheral blood mononuclear cells, obtained in the first trimester of pregnancy. The chain recombines TRBV9 with TRBJ2-5; possibly TRBD2 for D (5 bases). Matching the DNA end better, TRBJ2-7 makes the J call doubtful. This TCR derives from a female donor with multiple sclerosis, enrolled in a pregnancy study. The CDR3 loop is CASSVAEGSYEQYF. The CDR3 nucleotides are TGTGCCAGCAGCGTAGCCGAGGGTTCCTACGAGCAGTACTTC.